This passage covers 8 T cell receptor beta chains from one sample sequenced in a study of OX40 agonist ivuxolimab in advanced cancers. Assay used: immunoSEQ multiplex PCR; TCRdb lists only in-frame clones, some missing. The profile shows fewer than 85,000 clones, more than 90% of them singletons. Sample: CD4+ or CD8+ T cells sorted from blood, taken in a trial of the OX40 agonist ivuxolimab. All receptors come from an adult with an advanced solid tumor such as melanoma, head and neck, liver or kidney cancer.

This clone appeared a few times. V is TRBV7-3 and J is TRBJ2-2; TRBD1 agrees at 7 bases. CDR3 length equals 14 residues. The germline V gene encodes CDR1 SGHTA and CDR2 FQGTGA. V lost 5 bases, J lost 7 bases, and 7 bases stayed unmatched. CDR3 amino acids: CASSLTHRGGELFF. The CDR3 nucleotides read TGTGCCAGCAGCCTTACTCACAGGGGCGGGGAGCTGTTTTTT. Full variable domain (rest looked up from reference TRBV7-3 and TRBJ2-2): GAGVSQTPSNKVTEKGKYVELRCDPISGHTALYWYRQSLGQGPEFLIYFQGTGAADDSGLPNDRFFAVRPEGSVSTLKIQRTERGDSAVYLCASSLTHRGGELFFGEGSRLTVL.

This chain uses TRBV10-3 with TRBJ2-1, with D perhaps TRBD1 or TRBD2 (5 bases each). The CDR3 consists of 15 residues. V was cut by 7 bases and J by 0 bases, with 13 bases left in between. CDR1 and CDR2 from the germline V gene are ENHRY and SYGVKD. The CDR3 nucleotides are TGTGCCATCAATGATGCAGGGAGCTCCTACAATGAGCAGTTCTTC. It encodes CAINDAGSSYNEQFF.

The rearrangement uses TRBV4-1 and TRBJ2-7; 10 bases fit TRBD2. The CDR3 contains 16 residues. V lost 1 base, J lost 2 bases, and 5 bases stayed unmatched. Germline V gene lookup returns CDR1 MGHRA and CDR2 YSYEKL. This chain's CDR3 is CASSQGAGLAAYEQYF. The CDR3, as DNA: TGCGCCAGCAGCCAAGGCGCAGGACTAGCGGCCTACGAGCAGTACTTC.

The chain links TRBV10-3 to TRBJ2-7; weak D call: TRBD1 (6 bases). Germline V gene data show CDR1 as ENHRY and CDR2 as SYGVKD. The CDR3 covers 13 residues. Trimming took off 4 bases at V and 4 bases at J, with 11 bases between the two ends. The CDR3 DNA sequence: TGTGCCATCAGTGCGAGACAGGAGTACGAGCAGTACTTC. Translated, it gives CAISARQEYEQYF.

The rearrangement uses TRBV4-2 and TRBJ2-7; D gene uncertain. There are 18 residues in the CDR3. The germline CDR1 and CDR2 sequences are LGHNA and YNFKEQ. V lost 0 bases and J lost 2, with 20 bases in between. Here the CDR3 DNA reads TGTGCCAGCAGCCAAGATAATTCGCGGAGACTGGGGACCTACGAGCAGTACTTC. Its protein is CASSQDNSRRLGTYEQYF.

V gene TRBV6-1 combines with J gene TRBJ2-5, with TRBD2 matching 7 bases. Germline lookup yields CDR1 MNHNS and CDR2 SASEGT. The CDR3 runs 15 residues. Unmatched junction bases numbered 3, after V lost 1 base and J lost 1 base. For the CDR3, the DNA is TGTGCCAGCAGTGAAGGCGGCGGGAGCCAAGAGACCCAGTACTTC. Translation gives CASSEGGGSQETQYF.

This sequence joins TRBV19 and TRBJ2-7; TRBD2 aligns across 9 bases. V shed 5 bases and J 2 bases; nucleotides not matched to a gene: 4. This CDR3 has 14 amino acids. The germline V gene encodes CDR1 LNHDA and CDR2 SQIVND (reference sequence). Here the CDR3 DNA reads TGTGCCAGTAGTGCGGGGGGGGGACCCTACGAGCAGTACTTC. The encoded protein is CASSAGGGPYEQYF. Full variable domain (missing parts from reference TRBV19 and TRBJ2-7): DGGITQSPKYLFRKEGQNVTLSCEQNLNHDAMYWYRQDPGQGLRLIYYSQIVNDFQKGDIAEGYSVSREKKESFPLTVTSAQKNPTAFYLCASSAGGGPYEQYFGPGTRLTVT.

The chain employs TRBV13 and TRBJ2-2; 9 bases agree with TRBD2. The V segment lost 5 bases and the J segment 6 bases; nucleotides outside the gene matches: 4. There are 14 residues in the CDR3. Germline lookup yields CDR1 PRHDT and CDR2 FYEKMQ (reference sequence). The CDR3 spells CASSPGLAPGELFF. The CDR3 nucleotides are TGTGCCAGCAGCCCGGGACTAGCCCCCGGGGAGCTGTTTTTT.